The clone carrying this T cell receptor beta chain has ten or more counts. Profiling that covered TCR beta VDJ and CDR3 relied on genomic DNA as its template. TCRdb itself ran the reads through MiXCR, one entry per CDR3 protein. This sample carries about 210,000 distinct CDR3 sequences, almost 35% of them seen once, and the ten largest clones take around 1.1%. The record originates from a study of CD8+CD57+ T cells in acquired aplastic anemia. This CDR3 contains 18 residues. V shed 4 bases, J shed 6 bases, and the junction held 16 bases outside the gene matches. Germline assignment: CDR1 KGHDR and CDR2 SFDVKD.

The origin of this receptor is a human donor in good health, serving as a control. Material: sorted CD4+, CD8+, or CD8+CD57+ T cells (not recorded which) from PBMCs. The chain recombines TRBV24-1 with TRBJ2-1; TRBD2 matches at 8 bases. CDR3 DNA: TGTGCCACCAGTGACCAATCCACAAGCGGGAGCCTTGGCAATGAGCAGTTCTTC. This gives the protein CATSDQSTSGSLGNEQFF.